These 6 T cell receptor beta chains came from one sample sequenced in a study of blood T cell repertoires in COVID-19. Produced via immunoSEQ multiplex PCR; TCRdb's table is partial and in-frame only. The table lists some 130,000 clones, approximately 86% of them singletons, with approximately 10% in the top ten. The sequencing sample was made of peripheral blood. The receptors stem from a woman in her seventies with COVID-19, enrolled during active disease.

This sequence joins TRBV5-6 and TRBJ2-3; a possible D gene is TRBD1 (6 bases). This CDR3 has 16 amino acids. Trimming left V 4 bases short and J 3 bases short, with 18 bases between. Germline V gives CDR1 SGHDT, CDR2 YYEEEE. CDR3 DNA sequence: TGTGCCAGCAGCGGAACAGGGAGTTGGGTAACAGATACGCAGTATTTT. This translates into CASSGTGSWVTDTQYF.

In this sample, this clone turned up a few times. The chain joins TRBV7-8 to TRBJ2-2; 7 positions agree with TRBD2. Unmatched junction bases numbered 4, after V lost 5 bases and J lost 1 base. The V gene's germline CDR1 is SGHVS and CDR2 FQNEAQ. This CDR3 comprises 15 residues. The CDR3 sequence: CASSPGLLNTGELFF. The CDR3 DNA is TGTGCCAGCAGCCCGGGACTACTGAACACCGGGGAGCTGTTTTTT. The full variable domain, in which reference TRBV7-8 and TRBJ2-2 provide the parts outside the CDR3, is GAGVSQSPRYKVAKRGQDVALRCDPISGHVSLFWYQQALGQGPEFLTYFQNEAQLDKSGLPSDRFFAERPEGSVSTLKIQRTQQEDSAVYLCASSPGLLNTGELFFGEGSRLTVL.

This chain uses TRBV5-1 with TRBJ2-7, with D possibly TRBD2 on 6 matching bases. Trimming removed 3 bases at V and 6 bases at J, with 19 bases between. The germline gives CDR1 SGHRS, CDR2 YFSETQ. This CDR3 spans 15 amino acids. This CDR3 reads CASSYGGDSGREQYF. In DNA, the CDR3 is TGCGCCAGCAGCTATGGAGGGGACTCCGGTCGCGAGCAGTACTTC.

J is TRBJ2-1 and V is TRBV7-2; tentatively, D is TRBD2 (6 bases). Looked up from germline, CDR1 is SGHTA and CDR2 is FQGNSA. This CDR3 contains 15 residues. Between the trimmed V and J ends, which lost 1 base and 5 bases, there was a span of 12 bases. This CDR3 is CASSLVLAVNNEQFF. The DNA for the CDR3 is TGTGCCAGCAGCTTAGTACTAGCAGTGAACAATGAGCAGTTCTTC.

V gene TRBV5-8 combines with J gene TRBJ1-5, with 10 bases aligning to TRBD1. The CDR3 is made up of 17 amino acids. V dropped 4 bases and J dropped 1; count of bases not matched to a gene: 8. Germline V gene data show CDR1 as SGHTS and CDR2 as YDEGEE. The DNA for the CDR3 is TGTGCCAGCAGCACGGGGACAGGGGTTTGGAGCAATCAGCCCCAGCATTTT. It translates to CASSTGTGVWSNQPQHF.

The V and J genes are TRBV18 and TRBJ1-3, with D uncertain. Germline V CDR1 and CDR2: KGHSH, LQKENI. V shed 5 bases and J shed 0 bases, with 14 bases lying between them. The CDR3 length is 16 residues. The chain's CDR3 is CASSAQRISSGNTIYF. The CDR3 coding sequence is TGTGCCAGCTCAGCACAGAGGATAAGCTCTGGAAACACCATATATTTT.